The sequence of this T cell receptor (beta chain) was determined in a study of shared clonotypes between healthy human individuals (dated by TCRdb to the early 2020s). Regarding the complete study: Two women and a few men aged 18 to 49 years were included in the cohort. To estimate repertoire size and how much clonotypes are shared between individuals, the study performed deep sequencing of blood TCR repertoires from roughly five healthy adults. For each donor, three plates each were used for CD4 naive and CD4 memory, two plates were used for CD8 naive, and one plate was used for CD8 memory. Libraries were prepared and TCR repertoires were sequenced by different laboratories using diverse techniques, in order to increase sequencing depth and limit assay-specific biases. Between about 0.85 and 9.5 billion PBMCs per donor were obtained by leukapheresis.

Using the deep immunoSEQ assay, TCR CDR3 regions were amplified from genomic DNA by multiplex PCR. Extracted genomic DNA from each cell subset was distributed evenly across all wells of several immunoSEQ 96-well plates, and each plate was treated as a replicate. Each replicate PCR for sorted subsets received about 210 ng genomic DNA, equal to about 30,000 T cell genomes. Purified libraries were quantified with a Qubit 3.0 fluorometer, sized on a Bioanalyzer 2100, and re-quantified with the KAPA Library Quantification kit. Every immunoSEQ 96-well plate was sequenced on a dedicated single-read 150-cycle Illumina NextSeq 550 flow cell. The authors' analysis ran thus. Because the immunoSEQ output included only junctional sequences and no quality scores, the filtering could not be the same as the filtering used for full-length reads. To assign V/J genes and CDR3, sequences were annotated using PyIR, a Python wrapper for IgBLAST v1.9, with IMGT germline references. Reads with weak V/J assignments (E-value above 1e-6), missing CDR3, stop codons, out-of-frame junctions, or ambiguous translated residues were removed. V3J clonotypes were defined as sequences sharing the same inferred V gene, J gene, and CDR3 amino acid sequence. Percentage overlap between repertoires was calculated by dividing the number of shared unique clonotypes by the size of the smaller repertoire. RTK rarefaction, the Chao1 estimator, and Recon v2.1 estimates of unobserved clonotypes were used to assess repertoire richness. For all TCRbeta clonotypes obtained by the gDNA method from four donors, generation probabilities were computed with OLGA. This immuneACCESS table, as held by TCRdb, lists in-frame sequences with V and J called but not all clones. Of the missing ones, under half trace to an unresolved V gene in checked studies; the others have no known cause. Clone size and the V and J calls come from that table; the DNA yielded D and trimming. The sample table holds approximately 2.3 million clones, of which roughly 93% were seen once. Together, the top ten hold around 0.4% of the sample.

Notes on this clone: The antigen this receptor binds is unknown. No clone much larger than this one lies a single base away; base qualities are absent.

Healthy HIV-negative adults with no recently reported acute infections or vaccinations were included as donors. Only Caucasian adults living in Nashville, Tennessee, USA were represented among the donors. Magnetic negative selection was used to enrich CD4+ T cells, after which naive cells were positively selected on CD45RA and the negative fraction became the memory subset. Blood was collected by leukapheresis, and PBMCs were isolated by Ficoll-Histopaque density gradient centrifugation and then cryopreserved in liquid nitrogen vapor phase. Purity and quantity of every magnetically sorted T cell population were checked by analytical flow cytometry. Genomic DNA was isolated from each sorted fraction and quantified by UV absorbance on a Nanodrop 2000c. Overall study results and their limits: Incomplete sequencing was indicated by rarefaction of sorted-subset datasets, despite the large sequencing depth. Sampling was restricted to blood, and TCR repertoires in tissues likely differ from the TCR repertoires found in blood. Based on pairwise subsampling, the degree of clonotype sharing among donors was expected to be affected by sequencing depth. Sharing across a few donors was observed for roughly 5.4% of naive CD4, 3% to 4% of naive CD8, about 2.3% of memory CD4, and about 0.38% of memory CD8 clonotypes. Clonotypes shared by all four sorted-subset donors showed higher generation probabilities than non-shared clonotypes. Naive subsets generally had larger estimated clonotype richness than memory subsets. The genetic and exposure-history diversity represented was limited by the small number of donors.

From the cysteine up to the phenylalanine, the CDR3 has a length of 16 residues. The retained sequence is limited to the CDR3, 48 bases, with the frame set at the first base. Germline trimming: 4 bases from V, 2 bases from J; junction bases outside gene matches: 8. CDR1 and CDR2 are read off the germline V gene as SGHRS and YFSETQ. This clonotype originated in a man younger than 35 in good health. Some clones in this sample may be carry-over from other donors' samples. The sequencing sample was made of naive CD4+ T cells from PBMCs. Per the publication, the cell subset or site label means: CD45RA+ positively selected. This sequence uses TRBV5-1 and TRBJ2-5, and TRBD1 aligns with 10 junction nucleotides. This receptor has the CDR3 CASSPGPGQGQETQYF. The sequenced DNA: TGCGCCAGCAGCCCCGGACCGGGACAGGGGCAAGAGACCCAGTACTTC.